A single sample gave rise to the 30 T cell receptor beta chains below, sequenced in a study of blood T cell repertoires in COVID-19. Assay: immunoSEQ multiplex PCR; the TCRdb copy retains only in-frame clones and omits some. The profile shows tens of thousands of clones, 80% to 90% of them singletons. The sample was peripheral blood. Source of these receptors: a woman older than 75 with acute or convalescent COVID-19.

This chain uses TRBV6-5 with TRBJ1-6, with 7 bases lining up with TRBD1. Trimming removed 7 bases from V and 5 bases from J; junction bases left unmatched: 8. Germline CDR1 MNHEY, CDR2 SVGAGI. The CDR3 sequence is 15 residues long. DNA for the CDR3: TGTGCCAGCACCCCGGGGACAGCGAATAATTCACCCCTCCACTTT. It is translated as CASTPGTANNSPLHF.

The CDR3 spells CASSGDRGRTGGYTF. CDR3 nucleotide sequence: TGTGCCAGCAGTGGGGACAGGGGCCGAACGGGTGGCTACACCTTC. The V gene is TRBV6-1, the J gene TRBJ1-2, with 10 bases identical to TRBD1. Germline V gives CDR1 MNHNS, CDR2 SASEGT. The V and J ends lost 4 bases and 7 bases, in that order; junction bases with no gene match: 9. This CDR3 contains 15 residues.

This clone occurred a few times. The chain has TRBV2 and TRBJ2-1; TRBD2 matches at 9 bases. The germline V gene has CDR1 SNHLY and CDR2 FYNNEI. This CDR3 region has 15 residues. The J segment lost 4 bases and the V segment lost 1 base, leaving 2 bases of the junction unmatched. The CDR3 DNA reads TGTGCCAGCAGTGAAGGCCTAGCGGGGTACAATGAGCAGTTCTTC. It is translated as CASSEGLAGYNEQFF.

The chain employs TRBV5-5 and TRBJ1-2; no clear D gene. This CDR3 comprises 15 residues. Trimming pared 6 bases from V and 5 bases from J, leaving 20 bases between. Per germline, CDR1 SGHKS and CDR2 YYEKEE (reference sequence). CDR3 sequence: CASTSSETDFYGYTF. In DNA form, the CDR3 reads TGTGCCAGCACCTCCTCCGAGACGGACTTTTATGGCTACACCTTC.

The chain uses TRBV5-5 and TRBJ1-2; possible D gene TRBD1, 5 bases. V lost 3 bases to trimming and J lost 2 bases, with 8 bases between them. Per germline, CDR1 SGHKS and CDR2 YYEKEE (reference sequence). CDR3 length: 13 amino acids. The DNA for the CDR3 is TGTGCCAGCAGCTCGACAGAAAACTATGGCTACACCTTC. Protein sequence: CASSSTENYGYTF.

The chain links TRBV11-2 to TRBJ1-1; TRBD1 matches at 9 bases. V dropped 5 bases and J dropped 5; count of bases not matched to a gene: 6. The CDR3 consists of 14 residues. Germline CDR1 and CDR2: SGHAT and FQNNGV. CDR3 loop: CASSLLGQGTEAFF. The CDR3 region has the DNA TGTGCCAGCAGCCTCCTCGGACAGGGGACTGAAGCTTTCTTT.

This chain links TRBV2 with TRBJ2-5; D gene unclear. Germline-derived CDR1 and CDR2 are SNHLY and FYNNEI. V was trimmed by 4 bases and J by 1 base, leaving 10 bases between them. The CDR3 totals 14 residues. CDR3 nucleotides: TGTGCCAGCAGTGGACCCGGGTTCCAAGAGACCCAGTACTTC. It specifies CASSGPGFQETQYF.

In this sample, this clone turned up a few times. The chain's CDR3 is CASSFCRTGGNTIYF. The CDR3 DNA reads TGTGCCAGCAGCTTCTGCCGGACAGGGGGAAACACCATATATTTT. This sequence joins TRBV7-3 and TRBJ1-3; 8 nucleotides match TRBD1. The CDR3 has 15 residues. Germline CDR1 reads SGHTA; CDR2 reads FQGTGA. V shed 3 bases, J shed 4 bases, and the junction held 5 bases outside the gene matches.

This clone was detected only once. V usage is TRBV5-1 and J usage is TRBJ1-4, with 8 bases fitting TRBD1. Germline lookup yields CDR1 SGHRS and CDR2 YFSETQ. V lost 0 bases to trimming and J lost 8 bases; unmatched junction nucleotides: 9. The CDR3 is made up of 16 amino acids. CDR3 residues: CASSLAETGVQEKLFF. In nucleotides, the CDR3 is TGCGCCAGCAGCTTGGCCGAGACAGGGGTCCAGGAAAAACTGTTTTTT.

This clone has only a few counts. This chain uses TRBV10-3 with TRBJ1-2; a possible D gene is TRBD1 (6 bases). The V end was cut by 3 bases, the J end by 6 bases, with 23 bases between. The germline CDR1 and CDR2 sequences are ENHRY and SYGVKD. The CDR3 sequence is 17 residues long. CDR3 amino acids: CAISDPMGHQAGDGYTF. DNA of the CDR3: TGTGCCATCAGTGACCCAATGGGACATCAGGCAGGGGATGGCTACACCTTC.

The rearrangement links TRBV30 to TRBJ2-5, with D possibly being TRBD1 (6 bases). CDR3 length: 13 amino acids. CDR1 is GTSNPN, CDR2 SVGIG, per germline (reference sequence). The V and J ends lost 2 bases and 5 bases respectively, with 12 bases between them. The CDR3 region has the DNA TGTGCCTGGAGTCTCCAGGGGATGGAGACCCAGTACTTC. Translating gives CAWSLQGMETQYF.

This chain links TRBV14 with TRBJ2-6; 8 bases map to TRBD2. Germline trimming cut 2 bases from V and 0 bases from J; bases unmatched to any gene: 3. This CDR3 has 17 residues. Per germline, CDR1 SGHDN and CDR2 FVKESK. The CDR3 sequence is CASSQRGGSSGANVLTF. The CDR3 nucleotides read TGTGCCAGCAGCCAACGGGGGGGAAGCTCTGGGGCCAACGTCCTGACTTTC.

The genes are TRBV6-6 and TRBJ2-7; TRBD2 matches 7 bases. Germline CDR1 is MNHNY and CDR2 is SVGAGI (reference sequence). Trimming took 5 bases from V and 6 from J; bases not matched to a gene: 7. This CDR3 has 13 residues. CDR3 DNA: TGTGCCAGCAGTAAGGGGACTATACCCGAGCAGTACTTC. It codes for CASSKGTIPEQYF.

The CDR3 is CASSPQGDYGYTF. The CDR3 coding sequence is TGTGCCAGCAGCCCCCAGGGTGACTATGGCTACACCTTC. The V and J genes are TRBV9 and TRBJ1-2, with a weak D call TRBD1 (5 bases). V was trimmed by 4 bases and J by 3 bases, leaving 10 bases between them. In germline, CDR1 is SGDLS, CDR2 YYNGEE. The CDR3 has 13 amino acids.

The count of this clone is one. The CDR3 region is CASSLSGGAGEQYF. CDR3 in DNA: TGTGCCAGCTCACTTAGCGGGGGGGCAGGTGAGCAGTACTTC. V usage is TRBV18 and J usage is TRBJ2-7; 11 nucleotides match TRBD2. The CDR3 has 14 amino acids. Germline V gene data show CDR1 as KGHSH and CDR2 as LQKENI. The junction had 6 bases not matched to a gene; V was cut back by 4 bases and J by 7 bases.

V and J are TRBV7-9 and TRBJ2-1; 9 bases line up with TRBD1. Germline loops: CDR1 SEHNR, CDR2 FQNEAQ (reference sequence). This CDR3 has 14 amino acids. Losses at the gene ends were 4 bases for V and 8 bases for J; bases not matched to a gene: 6. The CDR3 here is CASSWDRERDEQFF. The CDR3 DNA sequence: TGTGCCAGCAGCTGGGACAGGGAGCGTGATGAGCAGTTCTTC. The full variable domain, with the rest looked up from reference TRBV7-9 and TRBJ2-1, is DTGVSQNPRHKITKRGQNVTFRCDPISEHNRLYWYRQTLGQGPEFLTYFQNEAQLEKSRLLSDRFSAERPKGSFSTLEIQRTEQGDSAMYLCASSWDRERDEQFFGPGTRLTVL.

V usage is TRBV9 and J usage is TRBJ1-6; TRBD1 is a possible D gene (5 bases). Germline loops: CDR1 SGDLS, CDR2 YYNGEE. Between the trimmed V and J ends, which lost 0 bases and 7 bases, there was a span of 11 bases. The CDR3 has 15 residues. CDR3 DNA: TGTGCCAGCAGCGTAGGCGAGGGACTGAATTCACCCCTCCACTTT. Translated: CASSVGEGLNSPLHF.

About this clone: At one boundary the junction diverges from the germline segment, which might be a read error. The V gene is TRBV2, the J gene TRBJ1-2; possibly TRBD1 for D (5 bases). Germline V gives CDR1 SNHLY, CDR2 FYNNEI. This CDR3 is built from 14 residues. CDR3 in DNA: TGTGCCAGCAGTGAGGGAGGGGCTTTGGGTGGCCACACCTTC. This translates into CASSEGGALGGHTF.

The chain is built from TRBV6-5 and TRBJ1-2; D unresolved. Germline V lookup: CDR1 MNHEY, CDR2 SVGAGI. The CDR3 spans 13 residues. Trimming cost V 7 bases and J 0 bases, with 9 bases left between them. The CDR3 loop is CASTPTANYGYTF. The CDR3 DNA is TGTGCCAGCACCCCAACAGCTAACTATGGCTACACCTTC.

In its sample, this clone was seen once. The chain joins TRBV10-3 to TRBJ1-1, with D tentatively TRBD1 (6 bases). The CDR3 covers 13 residues. V was cut by 0 bases and J by 8 bases, with 10 bases left in between. Germline CDR1 ENHRY, CDR2 SYGVKD. The CDR3 DNA is TGTGCCATCAGTGAGTCGATGGACAGCGAAGCTTTCTTT. Translating it yields CAISESMDSEAFF.

CDR3 sequence reads: CASSLGRLSDTQYF. CDR3 coding DNA: TGTGCCAGCAGCTTGGGGAGACTGTCAGATACGCAGTATTTT. J is TRBJ2-3 and V is TRBV5-6; the D is unclear. V dropped 0 bases and J dropped 4 bases, with 9 bases sitting between them. The CDR3 contains 14 residues. Germline V gives CDR1 SGHDT, CDR2 YYEEEE.

The chain joins TRBV11-3 to TRBJ2-5, with 11 bases that match TRBD2. V shed 2 bases, J shed 1 base, and the junction held 0 bases outside the gene matches. The CDR3 length is 15 residues. Germline CDR1 reads SGHNT; CDR2 reads YENEEA. The CDR3 region has the DNA TGTGCCAGCAGCTTAACTAGCGGGGGCCAAGAGACCCAGTACTTC. It translates to CASSLTSGGQETQYF. Looking up the rest from reference TRBV11-3 and TRBJ2-5 gives the full variable domain: EAGVVQSPRYKIIEKKQPVAFWCNPISGHNTLYWYLQNLGQGPELLIRYENEEAVDDSQLPKDRFSAERLKGVDSTLKIQPAELGDSAVYLCASSLTSGGQETQYFGPGTRLLVL.

The chain couples TRBV11-1 to TRBJ2-1; 8 positions match TRBD2. The CDR3 consists of 16 residues. The germline CDR1 and CDR2 sequences are SGHAT and FQDESV (reference sequence). The V and J ends lost 1 base and 8 bases, in that order; junction bases with no gene match: 10. Here the CDR3 reads CASSLDTGGPRHEQFF. CDR3 nucleotides: TGTGCCAGCAGCTTAGACACGGGGGGGCCTAGGCATGAGCAGTTCTTC.

The chain carries TRBV18 and TRBJ1-1; perhaps TRBD1 as D (5 bases). With 3 bases removed from V and 4 bases from J, the gap between germline ends came to 15 bases. Germline CDR1 KGHSH, CDR2 LQKENI. This CDR3 region has 15 residues. The chain's CDR3 is CASSPPGQGGTEAFF. In DNA, the CDR3 is TGTGCCAGCTCACCCCCTGGGCAGGGAGGCACTGAAGCTTTCTTT.

This rearrangement joins TRBV6-1 to TRBJ2-1, with unresolved D. This CDR3 is built from 16 residues. Germline V gene lookup returns CDR1 MNHNS and CDR2 SASEGT. Trimming took 3 bases from V and 7 from J, leaving 19 bases between them. The chain's CDR3 is CASSEVWASTSNEQFF. In DNA, the CDR3 is TGTGCCAGCAGTGAGGTCTGGGCTTCTACTTCAAATGAGCAGTTCTTC.

This clone is a singleton in its sample. The chain carries TRBV5-4 and TRBJ1-2; a weak D match, TRBD1 (6 bases). Germline CDR1 reads SGHNT; CDR2 reads YYREEE (reference sequence). Trimming removed 0 bases at V and 6 bases at J, with 9 bases between. This CDR3 contains 13 residues. CDR3 DNA: TGTGCCAGCAGCTTGGACAGGGCCGATGGCTACACCTTC. Amino acids: CASSLDRADGYTF.

The chain has TRBV4-1 and TRBJ1-4, with D uncertain. With 0 bases removed from V and 5 bases from J, the gap between germline ends came to 10 bases. In germline, CDR1 is MGHRA, CDR2 YSYEKL. The CDR3 spans 15 residues. The CDR3 sequence is CASSQDRPGNEKLFF. The CDR3 nucleotides are TGCGCCAGCAGCCAAGACCGACCGGGGAATGAAAAACTGTTTTTT.

This clone was counted once. V gene TRBV3-1 (or the pseudogene TRBV3-2) combines with J gene TRBJ1-1; 11 nucleotides line up with TRBD1. J gave up 5 bases and V 4 bases, and 3 bases lay outside the gene matches. From germline, CDR1 is LGHDT and CDR2 YNNKEL (reference sequence). The CDR3 length is 14 residues. Here the CDR3 reads CASSRGTGGTEAFF. The DNA for the CDR3 is TGTGCCAGCAGCCGAGGGACAGGGGGGACTGAAGCTTTCTTT.

The CDR3 coding sequence is TGTGCCAGCAGTGAATATGGAGATAGGGACAGATACACTGAAGCTTTCTTT. This codes for CASSEYGDRDRYTEAFF. The genes are TRBV25-1 and TRBJ1-1; 7 nucleotides line up with TRBD1. Looked up from germline, CDR1 is MGHDK and CDR2 is SYGVNS. This CDR3 region has 17 residues. V lost 0 bases and J lost 3; bases outside the gene matches: 10.

The rearrangement uses TRBV29-1 and TRBJ2-7; D is undetermined. V shed 6 bases and J shed 0 bases, with 12 bases lying between them. The length of the CDR3 is 13 residues. The germline V gene encodes CDR1 SQVTM and CDR2 ANQGSEA. The CDR3 loop is CSVASWSSYEQYF. The CDR3 DNA sequence: TGCAGCGTAGCCAGTTGGAGCTCCTACGAGCAGTACTTC.